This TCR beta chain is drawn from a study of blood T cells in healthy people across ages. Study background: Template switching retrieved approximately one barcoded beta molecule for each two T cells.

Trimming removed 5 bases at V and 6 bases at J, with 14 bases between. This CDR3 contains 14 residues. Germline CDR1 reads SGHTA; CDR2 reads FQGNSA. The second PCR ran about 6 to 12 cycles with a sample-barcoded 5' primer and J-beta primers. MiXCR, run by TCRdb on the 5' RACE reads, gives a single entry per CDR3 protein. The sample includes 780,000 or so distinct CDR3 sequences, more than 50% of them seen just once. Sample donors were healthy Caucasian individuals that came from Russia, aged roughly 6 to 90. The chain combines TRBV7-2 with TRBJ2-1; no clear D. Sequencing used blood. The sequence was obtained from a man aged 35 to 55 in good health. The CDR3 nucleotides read TGTGCCAGCAGCATTGCGGTGTCTATCAATGAGCAGTTCTTC. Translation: CASSIAVSINEQFF.